These 16 T cell receptor beta chains share one sample of origin, sequenced in a study of T cell responses to AZD1222 COVID-19 vaccine. Method: immunoSEQ multiplex PCR; TCRdb's copy keeps in-frame clones and lacks some. The sample has 160,000 or so clones, about nine tenths seen once. This specimen consisted of peripheral blood, obtained on day 0 of AZD1222 vaccination. Every receptor here comes from an adult in good health.

The chain has TRBV25-1 and TRBJ1-6; no firm D call. CDR1 is MGHDK, CDR2 SYGVNS, per germline. With 3 bases removed from V and 8 bases from J, the gap between germline ends came to 8 bases. CDR3 size: 13 residues. In DNA, the CDR3 is TGTGCCAGCAGTGATTGGTCTGATTCACCCCTCCACTTT. Amino acids: CASSDWSDSPLHF.

The chain carries TRBV27 and TRBJ2-1; no clear D. Trimming left V 6 bases short and J 12 bases short, with 15 bases between. Looked up from germline, CDR1 is MNHEY and CDR2 is SMNVEV (reference sequence). The CDR3 runs 12 residues. The CDR3 DNA reads as TGTGCCAGCAGCCCTGAACGGCCGGGGCAGTTCTTC. This encodes CASSPERPGQFF.

This clone appeared once. The chain recombines TRBV7-2 with TRBJ2-2; D is ambiguous. Trimming shortened V by 6 bases and J by 6 bases, and 11 bases separated the two germline ends. The CDR3 consists of 13 residues. CDR1 is SGHTA and CDR2 is FQGNSA in the germline V gene. CDR3 protein: CASRQTGSGELFF. CDR3 coding DNA: TGTGCCAGCAGGCAAACGGGTTCCGGGGAGCTGTTTTTT.

As concerns this clone: One end of the junction fails to match germline, which may point to a read error. The CDR3 coding sequence is TGTGCCAGCAGCCTTTCAACGAATGAAAAACTGTTTTTT. Amino acid sequence: CASSLSTNEKLFF. The chain uses TRBV14 and TRBJ1-4; D is unclear. CDR1 and CDR2 (germline): SGHDN, FVKESK. The CDR3 sequence is 13 residues long.

The chain is built from TRBV7-9 and TRBJ2-1, with TRBD2 matching 13 bases. The CDR3 extends over 15 amino acids. The germline V gene has CDR1 SEHNR and CDR2 FQNEAQ (reference sequence). Trimming cost V 2 bases and J 8 bases; bases outside gene matches: 3. CDR3 region: CASSLTSGRDYEQFF. The CDR3 DNA is TGTGCCAGCAGCTTAACTAGCGGGAGGGACTATGAGCAGTTCTTC.

The chain combines TRBV3-1 (or the pseudogene TRBV3-2) with TRBJ2-7; D may be TRBD1 or TRBD2 (5 bases each). Germline V gives CDR1 LGHDT, CDR2 YNNKEL (reference sequence). This CDR3 region has 14 residues. V dropped 1 base and J dropped 2 bases, with 9 bases sitting between them. DNA for the CDR3: TGTGCCAGCAGCCAAGGGGACCCTCCCTACGAGCAGTACTTC. Amino acid sequence: CASSQGDPPYEQYF.

V and J are TRBV19 and TRBJ2-3; D uncertain. CDR1 is LNHDA and CDR2 is SQIVND in the germline V gene (reference sequence). The V end lost 7 bases, the J end lost 4 bases, and 15 bases lay between the germline ends. The CDR3 is made up of 14 amino acids. CDR3 nucleotide sequence: TGTGCCAGTAAAGTGACACGGAATGCAGATACGCAGTATTTT. Its translation is CASKVTRNADTQYF.

The chain carries TRBV5-1 and TRBJ2-3, with D tentatively TRBD1 (5 bases). CDR3 length: 15 residues. Trimming shortened V by 5 bases and J by 2 bases, and 15 bases separated the two germline ends. Germline V CDR1 and CDR2: SGHRS, YFSETQ. In DNA, the CDR3 is TGCGCCAGCAGAACCTCAAGACAGACCACAGATACGCAGTATTTT. The encoded protein is CASRTSRQTTDTQYF.

This rearrangement joins TRBV24-1 to TRBJ2-1; 10 bases agree with TRBD1. CDR3 length: 16 amino acids. V dropped 4 bases and J dropped 1; count of bases not matched to a gene: 3. CDR1 is KGHDR, CDR2 SFDVKD, per germline. The CDR3 protein is CATSDRGQGSYNEQFF. CDR3 bases: TGTGCCACCAGTGACCGGGGACAGGGGTCCTACAATGAGCAGTTCTTC.

This chain uses TRBV21-1 with TRBJ2-4; TRBD1 reflects the table's D call only, with no check against the DNA. TRBV21-1 is termed a pseudogene. CDR3 size: 17 residues. The CDR3 spells CASSKGVAGESKNIQYF. CDR3 in DNA: TGTGCCAGCAGCAAAGGAGTCGCAGGGGAGTCCAAAAACATTCAGTACTTC.

V is TRBV5-4 and J is TRBJ2-5, with D possibly being TRBD2 (5 bases). This CDR3 is built from 14 residues. Deletions cut 2 bases from V and 0 bases from J, with 8 bases between. CDR1 is SGHNT, CDR2 YYREEE, per germline (reference sequence). For the CDR3, the DNA is TGTGCCAGCAGCTTAGGCGGGTACCAAGAGACCCAGTACTTC. It codes for CASSLGGYQETQYF.

The V gene is TRBV6-1, the J gene TRBJ1-2; D gene uncertain. Trimming stripped 2 bases from V and 3 bases from J, with 13 bases between. CDR3 length: 15 amino acids. Germline assignment: CDR1 MNHNS and CDR2 SASEGT. The CDR3 DNA is TGTGCCAGCAGTGAAACGTCACAGAGCTACTATGGCTACACCTTC. Translated: CASSETSQSYYGYTF.

The chain links TRBV19 to TRBJ1-6; D not certain. The CDR3 is 13 residues long. Germline-derived CDR1 and CDR2 are LNHDA and SQIVND (reference sequence). Trimming shortened V by 8 bases and J by 10 bases, and 15 bases separated the two germline ends. DNA for the CDR3: TGTGCCAGTGGTCTTGGCGTGCAATCACCCCTCCACTTT. Translating it yields CASGLGVQSPLHF.

V usage is TRBV5-6 and J usage is TRBJ1-5; D ambiguous. V shed 6 bases and J shed 0 bases, with 10 bases lying between them. This CDR3 comprises 14 residues. CDR1 and CDR2 from the germline V gene are SGHDT and YYEEEE. The CDR3 sequence is CASTAGFSNQPQHF. CDR3 nucleotide sequence: TGTGCCAGCACCGCGGGGTTTAGCAATCAGCCCCAGCATTTT.

The chain couples TRBV6-1 to TRBJ2-7, with D unresolved. CDR1 MNHNS and CDR2 SASEGT come from the germline V gene. CDR3 length equals 13 residues. V lost 1 base, J lost 2 bases, and 6 bases lay in between. CDR3 coding DNA: TGTGCCAGCAGTGAAGAGGCGACCTACGAGCAGTACTTC. Encoded protein: CASSEEATYEQYF.

The rearrangement joins TRBV3-1 (or the pseudogene TRBV3-2) to TRBJ2-2; tentative D call: TRBD2 (5 bases). Trimming took off 5 bases at V and 2 bases at J, with 15 bases between the two ends. The CDR3 runs 16 residues. Germline lookup yields CDR1 LGHDT and CDR2 YNNKEL (reference sequence). The CDR3, as DNA: TGTGCCAGCAGCAAAAGCCTGACTATCAACACCGGGGAGCTGTTTTTT. It translates to CASSKSLTINTGELFF.